Listed here are 22 T cell receptor beta chains from one sample, sequenced in a study of beta chain features in type 1 diabetes. Every bit of the isolated RNA underwent reverse transcription, so sequencing read expressed TCRB transcripts. TCRdb's copy holds only in-frame clones and misses some; the assay was immunoSEQ multiplex PCR. The table lists more than 140,000 clones, around a tenth of them singletons, with about 0.6% in the top ten. Sequenced material: central memory CD4+ T cells from blood. The receptor set was obtained from a woman aged 40 to 49 in good health.

This clone turned up a few times. The chain recombines TRBV12-5 with TRBJ2-1; D is possibly TRBD2 (7 bases). Trimming left V 6 bases short and J 0 bases short, with 12 bases between. The CDR3 has 15 residues. CDR1 and CDR2 from the germline V gene are LGHNT and FRNRAP. The CDR3 coding sequence is TGTGCTAGTGGCTATAGGGGGGGCTCCTACAATGAGCAGTTCTTC. Translation gives CASGYRGGSYNEQFF.

The chain couples TRBV5-6 to TRBJ2-5, with 9 bases fitting TRBD2. The CDR3 consists of 16 residues. Germline V gives CDR1 SGHDT, CDR2 YYEEEE. V lost 3 bases to trimming and J lost 4 bases; unmatched junction nucleotides: 10. CDR3 protein: CASSWLWRGGGETQYF. In DNA form, the CDR3 reads TGTGCCAGCAGCTGGCTTTGGCGGGGGGGCGGAGAGACCCAGTACTTC.

The chain has TRBV5-4 and TRBJ1-5; TRBD1 might be the D (6 bases). The germline V gene has CDR1 SGHNT and CDR2 YYREEE (reference sequence). The CDR3 is 14 residues long. Trimming removed 4 bases from V and 4 bases from J, with 12 bases in between. The CDR3 region has the DNA TGTGCCAGCAGCGCGGACAGATCAAATCAGCCCCAGCATTTT. Protein: CASSADRSNQPQHF.

A few counts support this clone. This chain uses TRBV5-1 with TRBJ2-3; D gene uncertain. Trimming took off 9 bases at V and 0 bases at J, with 14 bases between the two ends. The CDR3 consists of 14 residues. Germline CDR1 and CDR2: SGHRS and YFSETQ. CDR3 DNA: TGCGCCACCCGCCTGGCAATTAGCACAGATACGCAGTATTTT. Protein product: CATRLAISTDTQYF.

CDR3 sequence reads: CASSLQGAEYGYTF. CDR3 nucleotide sequence: TGTGCCAGCAGCCTCCAGGGGGCGGAATATGGCTACACCTTC. The gene calls are TRBV5-4 and TRBJ1-2; 8 bases are shared with TRBD1. This CDR3 is built from 14 residues. CDR1 is SGHNT, CDR2 YYREEE, per germline (reference sequence). V trimming: 4 bases; J trimming: 5 bases; junction bases outside the gene matches: 7.

The rearrangement joins TRBV5-1 to TRBJ2-7; possibly TRBD1 for D (5 bases). The CDR3 runs 14 residues. Germline V gives CDR1 SGHRS, CDR2 YFSETQ. V lost 3 bases, J lost 8 bases, and 18 bases lay in between. The chain's CDR3 is CASSSDTSQRKQYF. The CDR3, as DNA: TGCGCCAGCAGCTCGGACACCTCACAACGGAAGCAGTACTTC.

This clone was recorded many times. This rearrangement joins TRBV28 to TRBJ2-6, with D perhaps TRBD2 (6 bases). The ends were cut back, 6 bases at V and 1 base at J, with 10 bases in the middle. CDR1 MDHEN and CDR2 SYDVKM come from the germline V gene. CDR3 size: 15 residues. In DNA, the CDR3 is TGTGCCAGCAGGGGAGGAGCTTCTGGGGCCAACGTCCTGACTTTC. Protein product: CASRGGASGANVLTF.

The CDR3 coding sequence is TGTGCCAGCAGCTTAGTGGACACAAGCAAGAACACTGAAGCTTTCTTT. This gives the protein CASSLVDTSKNTEAFF. The J gene is TRBJ1-1, the V gene TRBV7-8; weak D call: TRBD1 (5 bases). The CDR3 is 16 amino acids. Trimming pared 1 base from V and 1 base from J, leaving 13 bases between. CDR1 SGHVS and CDR2 FQNEAQ come from the germline V gene.

This clone has only a few counts. V and J are TRBV23-1 and TRBJ2-5; D gene unclear. TRBV23-1 is an ORF, with its function uncertain. V shed 4 bases and J shed 0 bases, with 18 bases lying between them. The CDR3 is 17 amino acids. Written as DNA, the CDR3 is TGCGCCAGCAGTCGATTTTTGTTCAGGAAGTACCAAGAGACCCAGTACTTC. The encoded protein is CASSRFLFRKYQETQYF.

This clone was seen only a few times. The chain recombines TRBV6-1 with TRBJ2-4; no firm D call. The germline V gene has CDR1 MNHNS and CDR2 SASEGT. The CDR3 has 14 residues. V shed 1 base and J shed 0 bases, with 4 bases lying between them. The CDR3 nucleotides are TGTGCCAGCAGTGAAGTCCTAGCCAAAAACATTCAGTACTTC. Translation gives CASSEVLAKNIQYF.

The chain has TRBV15 and TRBJ2-5; 8 bases match TRBD2. The V gene end was trimmed by 1 base and the J gene end by 4 bases; junction bases not matched to a gene: 11. The CDR3 totals 17 residues. Germline lookup yields CDR1 LNHNV and CDR2 YYDKDF (reference sequence). CDR3 nucleotides: TGTGCCACCAGCAGAGGCAGCGGGGGCCTTTCGGGAGAGACCCAGTACTTC. This encodes CATSRGSGGLSGETQYF.

This chain uses TRBV28 with TRBJ1-1; 7 bases are a match to TRBD1. Trimming cost V 4 bases and J 4 bases; bases outside gene matches: 6. This CDR3 has 14 amino acids. Germline-derived CDR1 and CDR2 are MDHEN and SYDVKM. CDR3 amino acids: CASSSTGAGTEAFF. The CDR3 nucleotides are TGTGCCAGCAGTTCAACAGGGGCGGGCACTGAAGCTTTCTTT.

The genes are TRBV6-5 and TRBJ1-4; 9 bases fit TRBD1. This CDR3 is built from 15 residues. Germline V lookup: CDR1 MNHEY, CDR2 SVGAGI. With V trimmed by 2 bases and J by 5 bases, 3 bases remained unmatched. The chain's CDR3 is CASSYVGTGNEKLFF. Here the CDR3 DNA reads TGTGCCAGCAGTTACGTCGGGACAGGGAATGAAAAACTGTTTTTT.

V is TRBV19 and J is TRBJ1-5, with 7 positions matching TRBD1. The CDR3 runs 14 residues. CDR1 and CDR2 (germline): LNHDA, SQIVND (reference sequence). Trimming at V came to 10 bases and at J to 1 base, leaving 7 bases not matched to a gene. The DNA for the CDR3 is TGTGCCACCGGGACAGTTGCAAGCAATCAGCCCCAGCATTTT. This encodes CATGTVASNQPQHF.

Written as DNA, the CDR3 is TGTGCCAGCAGCGTCTGGCCTAGCGGGTCTAGCACAGATACGCAGTATTTT. This translates into CASSVWPSGSSTDTQYF. The chain is built from TRBV9 and TRBJ2-3; 8 bases match TRBD2. The junction had 8 bases not matched to a gene; V was cut back by 2 bases and J by 0 bases. The CDR3 length is 17 residues. The germline CDR1 and CDR2 sequences are SGDLS and YYNGEE.

There are a few counts of this clone. V and J are TRBV5-1 and TRBJ2-7; a possible D gene is TRBD2 (5 bases). CDR3 size: 14 residues. In germline, CDR1 is SGHRS, CDR2 YFSETQ. Trimming stripped 5 bases from V and 0 bases from J, with 12 bases between. CDR3 sequence (DNA): TGCGCCAGCAGAGTGACGGGGAGCTCCTACGAGCAGTACTTC. The encoded protein is CASRVTGSSYEQYF.

The chain links TRBV7-9 to TRBJ2-7, with D possibly TRBD1 on 5 matching bases. Germline V lookup: CDR1 SEHNR, CDR2 FQNEAQ (reference sequence). This CDR3 is built from 12 residues. Between the trimmed V and J ends, which lost 5 bases and 3 bases, there was a span of 8 bases. DNA for the CDR3: TGTGCCAGCAGCCAAACAGGCTACGAGCAGTACTTC. Translation gives CASSQTGYEQYF.

V usage is TRBV5-1 and J usage is TRBJ2-3, with a possible D match to TRBD1 (6 bases). Germline CDR1 reads SGHRS; CDR2 reads YFSETQ. The CDR3 is made up of 15 amino acids. Trimming pared 4 bases from V and 1 base from J, leaving 13 bases between. The CDR3 nucleotides read TGCGCCAGCAGCAGACAACAGGGTCGCACAGATACGCAGTATTTT. This sequence encodes CASSRQQGRTDTQYF.

This clone has just a few counts. The chain is built from TRBV13 and TRBJ1-3; 8 nucleotides match TRBD1. The CDR3 contains 14 residues. V lost 5 bases and J lost 4; bases outside the gene matches: 4. Germline V gene data show CDR1 as PRHDT and CDR2 as FYEKMQ (reference sequence). CDR3 nucleotides: TGTGCCAGCAGCGAGACAGGGGCCGGAAACACCATATATTTT. Protein sequence: CASSETGAGNTIYF.

The chain couples TRBV18 to TRBJ1-1; D unclear. The CDR3 spans 14 residues. Germline CDR1 KGHSH, CDR2 LQKENI. V lost 1 base to trimming and J lost 3 bases, with 9 bases between them. The chain's CDR3 is CASSPLHGDTEAFF. For the CDR3, the DNA is TGTGCCAGCTCACCACTACATGGTGACACTGAAGCTTTCTTT.

This clone was recorded at least ten times. This chain uses TRBV28 with TRBJ1-2, with TRBD1 matching over 7 bases. CDR1 and CDR2 from the germline V gene are MDHEN and SYDVKM. J was trimmed by 5 bases and V by 5 bases; bases with no gene match: 5. The CDR3 totals 13 residues. CDR3 nucleotides: TGTGCCAGCAGTAATGCAGGGGGGTATGGCTACACCTTC. The encoded protein is CASSNAGGYGYTF.

This clone occurred many times. The chain employs TRBV18 and TRBJ1-2, with 9 bases lining up with TRBD1. V was pared by 3 bases and J by 7 bases, with 6 bases of the junction left unmatched. Germline CDR1 KGHSH, CDR2 LQKENI. CDR3 length: 14 residues. Written as DNA, the CDR3 is TGTGCCAGCTCACCGGAACAGGGGGCCGGTGGCTACACCTTC. Amino acid sequence: CASSPEQGAGGYTF.